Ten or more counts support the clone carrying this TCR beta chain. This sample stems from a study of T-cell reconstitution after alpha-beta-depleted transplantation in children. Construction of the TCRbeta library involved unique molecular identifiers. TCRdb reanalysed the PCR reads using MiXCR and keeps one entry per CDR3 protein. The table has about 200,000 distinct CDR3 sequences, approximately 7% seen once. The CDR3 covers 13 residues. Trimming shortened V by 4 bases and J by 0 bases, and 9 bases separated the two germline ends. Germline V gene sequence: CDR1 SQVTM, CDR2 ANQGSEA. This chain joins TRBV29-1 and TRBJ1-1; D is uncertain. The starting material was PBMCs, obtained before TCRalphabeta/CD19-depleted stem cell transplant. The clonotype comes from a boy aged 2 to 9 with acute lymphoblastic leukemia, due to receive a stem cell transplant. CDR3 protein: CSVVSGMNTEAFF. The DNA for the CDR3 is TGCAGCGTTGTATCGGGGATGAACACTGAAGCTTTCTTT. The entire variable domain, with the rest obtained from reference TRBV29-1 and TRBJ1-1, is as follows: SAVISQKPSRDICQRGTSLTIQCQVDSQVTMMFWYRQQPGQSLTLIATANQGSEATYESGFVIDKFPISRPNLTFSTLTVSNMSPEDSSIYLCSVVSGMNTEAFFGQGTRLTVV.